This T cell receptor (beta chain) was observed in a study of T cells after yellow fever vaccination. Study-level findings and limits: The bulk population could contribute abundant contaminating clonotypes to FACS-sorted repertoires. The CD4 and CD8 compartments had a small share of their clonotypes in common.

This CDR3 comprises 15 residues. Per the germline V gene, CDR1 is SEHNR and CDR2 is FQNEAQ (reference sequence). With 5 bases clipped from V and 8 bases from J, the junction kept 8 bases outside the gene matches. A single record per CDR3 protein comes from TCRdb applying MiXCR to the 5' RACE reads. The sample yields fewer than 100,000 distinct CDR3 sequences, 5.8% seen once. A remark on this clonotype: Its antigen is undetermined.

The V call is TRBV7-9, the J call TRBJ2-1; 11 bases map to TRBD2. This receptor was obtained from a young man who received the YFV17D yellow fever vaccine. Sample: CD8+ T cells sorted from PBMCs, taken 10 days after the yellow fever booster vaccination. CDR3 in DNA: TGTGCCAGCAGCCTGACTAGCGGGACTTACTATGAGCAGTTCTTC. Translated, it gives CASSLTSGTYYEQFF.